Each of the 17 T cell receptor beta chains below was sequenced from the same sample in a study of blood T cell repertoires in COVID-19. Sequencing used immunoSEQ multiplex PCR; TCRdb keeps in-frame clones, though not all of them. The profile shows 70,000 to 85,000 clones, more than 70% of them singletons. Sample: peripheral blood. The receptors shown here come from a man older than 75 with active or convalescent COVID-19.

This rearrangement joins TRBV7-2 to TRBJ2-7; 9 bases are a match to TRBD1. Trimming at V came to 2 bases and at J to 2 bases, leaving 7 bases not matched to a gene. The CDR3 contains 16 residues. Per germline, CDR1 SGHTA and CDR2 FQGNSA. CDR3 coding DNA: TGTGCCAGCAGCTTATCCGGGACAGGGTGGGCCTACGAGCAGTACTTC. Translation gives CASSLSGTGWAYEQYF.

The rearrangement uses TRBV6-5 and TRBJ2-7, with 7 bases aligning to TRBD2. Trimming at V came to 7 bases and at J to 0 bases, leaving 6 bases not matched to a gene. This CDR3 has 14 amino acids. Germline loops: CDR1 MNHEY, CDR2 SVGAGI. The CDR3 is CASNGGGVSYEQYF. DNA of the CDR3: TGTGCCAGCAATGGGGGGGGTGTCTCCTACGAGCAGTACTTC.

The chain recombines TRBV5-6 with TRBJ2-7; possibly TRBD1 for D (5 bases). The CDR3 sequence is 15 residues long. Trimming cost V 1 base and J 6 bases, with 17 bases left between them. Germline assignment: CDR1 SGHDT and CDR2 YYEEEE. CDR3 bases: TGTGCCAGCAGCTTGCCGCTATTAGGGGATCCCGAGCAGTACTTC. Translation gives CASSLPLLGDPEQYF.

This CDR3 is CASSLLLAAEQYF. For the CDR3, the DNA is TGTGCCAGCAGCTTACTACTAGCGGCAGAGCAGTACTTC. The chain is built from TRBV7-2 and TRBJ2-7; TRBD2 agrees at 8 bases. Germline lookup yields CDR1 SGHTA and CDR2 FQGNSA. This CDR3 is 13 amino acids long. The J segment lost 7 bases and the V segment lost 2 bases, leaving 4 bases of the junction unmatched.

This clone was seen more than once but under ten times. The rearrangement joins TRBV11-2 to TRBJ2-1; TRBD2 aligns across 11 bases. Germline V lookup: CDR1 SGHAT, CDR2 FQNNGV. The ends lost 3 bases at V and 3 bases at J; junction bases unmatched: 7. This CDR3 region has 17 residues. The CDR3 region has the DNA TGTGCCAGCAGCTTCAGCCTCCTAGCGGGGGGCTACAATGAGCAGTTCTTC. Amino acid sequence: CASSFSLLAGGYNEQFF.

CDR3 sequence reads: CASSLSRGGLDTQYF. In nucleotides, the CDR3 is TGTGCCAGCAGCTTATCCCGGGGGGGCTTAGATACGCAGTATTTT. The rearrangement links TRBV7-3 to TRBJ2-3, with 8 positions matching TRBD2. CDR1 and CDR2 from the germline V gene are SGHTA and FQGTGA. This CDR3 has 15 amino acids. Trimming cost V 2 bases and J 5 bases; bases outside gene matches: 6.

The V and J genes are TRBV19 and TRBJ1-5; D unclear. This CDR3 region has 13 residues. V lost 3 bases and J lost 7, with 10 bases in between. Germline CDR1 and CDR2: LNHDA and SQIVND (reference sequence). The CDR3 region has the DNA TGTGCCAGTAGTATGGGAGTGCCCCAGCCCCAGCATTTT. It specifies CASSMGVPQPQHF.

The chain combines TRBV5-1 with TRBJ1-2, with 11 positions matching TRBD1. The CDR3 totals 17 residues. V lost 4 bases and J lost 0; bases outside the gene matches: 8. CDR1 and CDR2 (germline): SGHRS, YFSETQ. CDR3 in amino acids: CASSTGTGGNSNYGYTF. In DNA, the CDR3 is TGCGCCAGCAGCACAGGGACAGGGGGAAATTCTAACTATGGCTACACCTTC.

The chain combines TRBV30 with TRBJ1-1; a weak D match, TRBD1 (5 bases). The CDR3 has 13 residues. CDR1 is GTSNPN, CDR2 SVGIG, per germline (reference sequence). V was clipped by 5 bases and J by 5 bases, with 15 bases between them. CDR3 protein: CAWALEGYTEAFF. The CDR3 DNA reads as TGTGCCTGGGCCTTGGAGGGGTATACTGAAGCTTTCTTT.

This chain joins TRBV13 and TRBJ2-7, with a possible D match to TRBD2 (7 bases). Trimming cost V 5 bases and J 0 bases, with 14 bases left between them. Germline CDR1 PRHDT, CDR2 FYEKMQ (reference sequence). There are 15 residues in the CDR3. The CDR3 region is CASSHKGGGSYEQYF. The CDR3 nucleotides read TGTGCCAGCAGCCACAAAGGGGGGGGCTCCTACGAGCAGTACTTC.

The chain joins TRBV19 to TRBJ1-1; D gene unclear. Between the trimmed V and J ends, which lost 4 bases and 1 base, there was a span of 10 bases. This CDR3 is 14 amino acids long. Germline CDR1 LNHDA, CDR2 SQIVND (reference sequence). The CDR3 here is CASSKQLANTEAFF. The DNA for the CDR3 is TGTGCCAGTAGTAAACAGCTCGCGAACACTGAAGCTTTCTTT.

This chain joins TRBV30 and TRBJ2-7, with D hard to call. Germline V gives CDR1 GTSNPN, CDR2 SVGIG (reference sequence). V dropped 1 base and J dropped 8 bases, with 18 bases sitting between them. The CDR3 runs to 14 residues. The CDR3 bases are TGTGCCTGGAGTGCAGGTGTTGTACAGCCGAAGCAGTACTTC. This sequence encodes CAWSAGVVQPKQYF.

This clone was counted only a few times. The junction shows a germline mismatch at one end, possibly a read error. The rearrangement uses TRBV4-1 and TRBJ1-1; 11 bases map to TRBD1. The CDR3 has 16 amino acids. CDR1 and CDR2 from the germline V gene are MGHRA and YSYEKL. The CDR3 protein is CARRGQGGSLGTEAFF. In DNA, the CDR3 is TGCGCCCGCAGGGGACAGGGGGGAAGTTTGGGCACTGAAGCTTTCTTT.

V is TRBV5-4 and J is TRBJ2-5, with 8 bases aligning to TRBD2. The CDR3 spans 17 residues. The trim removed 5 bases at V and 5 bases at J, leaving 17 bases unmatched. CDR1 is SGHNT, CDR2 YYREEE, per germline (reference sequence). For the CDR3, the DNA is TGTGCCAGCAGGCCCGGCCCCGCACGGGGGGGCCCGGAGACCCAGTACTTC. It encodes CASRPGPARGGPETQYF.

The chain has TRBV19 and TRBJ2-1, with 14 bases fitting TRBD2. The germline V gene encodes CDR1 LNHDA and CDR2 SQIVND (reference sequence). V was pared by 5 bases and J by 4 bases, with 7 bases of the junction left unmatched. This CDR3 has 17 residues. The CDR3 sequence is CASSLGTSGRIYNEQFF. The DNA for the CDR3 is TGTGCCAGTAGTCTAGGGACTAGCGGGAGAATTTACAATGAGCAGTTCTTC.

Written as DNA, the CDR3 is TGCGCCAGCAGCACCCCGGAGGGAGCGGATACGCAGTATTTT. Its translation is CASSTPEGADTQYF. This chain links TRBV5-1 with TRBJ2-3; D is possibly TRBD2 (6 bases). CDR3 size: 14 residues. Germline values: CDR1 SGHRS, CDR2 YFSETQ. V was pared by 4 bases and J by 6 bases, with 15 bases between.

This clone was recorded only once. The V gene is TRBV19, the J gene TRBJ1-2; D call uncertain. The V and J ends lost 6 bases and 6 bases respectively, with 17 bases between them. Germline V gene sequence: CDR1 LNHDA, CDR2 SQIVND (reference sequence). CDR3 length equals 14 residues. The chain's CDR3 is CASRTRSSADGYTF. The CDR3 coding sequence is TGTGCCAGTAGAACTCGTTCCTCTGCCGATGGCTACACCTTC.